This entry features one T cell receptor (beta chain) sequence. In the study's own analysis: Estimation of nucleated cell counts was performed using reference gene primer amplification. The assay was immunoSEQ multiplex PCR, and TCRdb's table has in-frame clones only and misses some. V and J calls and clone size are those listed in that table; D and trimming were worked out from the DNA. Counted here are 200,000 to 250,000 clones, more than 65% occurring once; the ten biggest clones make up less than 4%. This record comes from a study of blood T cell repertoires in COVID-19. Study background: The samples span acute and convalescent COVID-19 from the United States, Italy and Spain. PBMCs, B-cell-depleted T cells, or T cells provided the cDNA or gDNA that made up the material.

The CDR3 covers 14 residues. V dropped 2 bases and J dropped 2 bases, with 9 bases sitting between them. Per the germline V gene, CDR1 is MDHEN and CDR2 is SYDVKM. This receptor was identified in a woman of 80 years or more with acute or convalescent COVID-19. V is TRBV28 and J is TRBJ1-2, with D perhaps matching TRBD1 (5 bases). Sequenced material: peripheral blood. The CDR3 here is CASSLDAGNYGYTF. The CDR3, as DNA: TGTGCCAGCAGTTTAGACGCAGGGAACTATGGCTACACCTTC.